The T cell receptor beta chain under discussion was sequenced for a study of regulatory T cells in long-lasting Graves disease. Building of the TCR beta libraries involved iRepertoire HTBI primers and Arm-PCR of CDR3 regions. TCRdb reprocessed the multiplex PCR reads with MiXCR, giving one entry per CDR3 protein. The sample consists of approximately 310,000 distinct CDR3 sequences, 18% of them appearing once. This clonotype was counted only a few times. CDR1 is SGHTA and CDR2 is FQGNSA in the germline V gene. This CDR3 comprises 13 residues. V was clipped by 0 bases and J by 2 bases, with 2 bases between them. Time point meaning: newly diagnosed GD, antithyroid drugs for less than 3 months. RNA from PBMCs was the source of the TCR library.

The sequence came from a female donor with Graves disease. Sequences were derived from peripheral blood mononuclear cells (PBMCs), sampled at new diagnosis, from a patient treated with antithyroid drugs. This chain uses TRBV7-2 with TRBJ2-4; D gene ambiguous. The chain's CDR3 is CASSLATKNIQYF. CDR3 coding DNA: TGTGCCAGCAGCTTAGCGACCAAAAACATTCAGTACTTC.